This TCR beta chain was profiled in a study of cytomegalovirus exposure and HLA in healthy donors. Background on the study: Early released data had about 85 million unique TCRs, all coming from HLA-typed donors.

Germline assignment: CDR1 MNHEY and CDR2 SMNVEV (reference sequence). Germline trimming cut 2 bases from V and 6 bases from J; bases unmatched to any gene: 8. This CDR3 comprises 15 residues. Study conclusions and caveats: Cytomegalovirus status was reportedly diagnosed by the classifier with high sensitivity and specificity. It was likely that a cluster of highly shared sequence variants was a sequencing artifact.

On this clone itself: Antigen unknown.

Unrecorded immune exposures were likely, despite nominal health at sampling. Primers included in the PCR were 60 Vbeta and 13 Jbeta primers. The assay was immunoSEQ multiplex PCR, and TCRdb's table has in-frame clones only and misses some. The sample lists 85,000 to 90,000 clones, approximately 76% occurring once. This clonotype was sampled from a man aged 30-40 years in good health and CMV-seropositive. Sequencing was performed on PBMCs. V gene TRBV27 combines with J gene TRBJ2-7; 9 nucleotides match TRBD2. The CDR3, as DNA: TGTGCCAGCAGTTTACTCGCGGGGGGGCCCATCGAGCAGTACTTC. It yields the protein CASSLLAGGPIEQYF.